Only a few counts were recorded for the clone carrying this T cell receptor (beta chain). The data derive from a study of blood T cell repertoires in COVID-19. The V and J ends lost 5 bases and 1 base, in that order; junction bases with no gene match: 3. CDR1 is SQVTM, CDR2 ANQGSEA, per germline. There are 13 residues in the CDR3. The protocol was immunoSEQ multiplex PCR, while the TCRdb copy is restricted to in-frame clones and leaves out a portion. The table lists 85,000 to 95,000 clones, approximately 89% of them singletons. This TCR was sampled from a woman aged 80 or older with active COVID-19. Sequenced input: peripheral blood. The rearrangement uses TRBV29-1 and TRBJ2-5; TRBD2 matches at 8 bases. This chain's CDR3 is CSVRTSGQETQYF. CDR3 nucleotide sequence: TGCAGCGTTAGAACTAGCGGCCAAGAGACCCAGTACTTC.